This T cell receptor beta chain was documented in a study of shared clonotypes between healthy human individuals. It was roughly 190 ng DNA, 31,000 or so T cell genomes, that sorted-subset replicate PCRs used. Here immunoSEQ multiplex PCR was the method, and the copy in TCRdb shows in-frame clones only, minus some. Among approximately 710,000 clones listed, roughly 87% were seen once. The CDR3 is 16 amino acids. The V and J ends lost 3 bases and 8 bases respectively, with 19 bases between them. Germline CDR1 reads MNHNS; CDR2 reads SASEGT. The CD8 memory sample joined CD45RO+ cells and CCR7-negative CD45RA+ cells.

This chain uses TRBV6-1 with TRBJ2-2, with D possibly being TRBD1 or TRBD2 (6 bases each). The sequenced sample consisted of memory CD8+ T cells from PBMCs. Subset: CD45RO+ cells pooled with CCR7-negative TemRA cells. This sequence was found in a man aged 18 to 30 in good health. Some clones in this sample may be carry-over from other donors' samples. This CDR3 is CASSDPRGPTGGELFF. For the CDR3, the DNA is TGTGCCAGCAGTGATCCCCGGGGGCCTACAGGGGGGGAGCTGTTTTTT.